Listed below are T cell receptor beta chains from one sample, sequenced in a study of naive and memory T cell subsets. MiXCR, run by TCRdb on the 5' RACE reads, gives a single entry per CDR3 protein. This sample carries about 60,000 distinct CDR3 sequences, approximately 8% of them seen once, and the ten largest clones take roughly 21%. The receptors here all came from a female donor in good health. The CDR3 runs from the conserved cysteine through the conserved F or W. D genes are given only for firm matches. Rows give clone size only sometimes, using once, few, many, or a class for an expanded clone.

size,J,V,D,CDR3,DNA
many,TRBJ1-2,TRBV7-2,-,CASSLDGNYGYTF,TGTGCCAGCAGCTTAGACGGAAACTATGGCTACACCTTC
many,TRBJ1-4,TRBV27,-,CASRHTMDNGLFF,TGTGCCAGCAGACATACCATGGACAATGGCCTGTTTTTT
many,TRBJ2-4,TRBV6-4,-,CASSEESAQKNIQYF,TGTGCCAGCAGTGAGGAGTCCGCACAGAAAAACATTCAGTACTTC
many,TRBJ2-5,TRBV5-1,TRBD1,CASSPGTGGMETQYF,TGCGCCAGCAGCCCGGGGACAGGGGGCATGGAGACCCAGTACTTC
many,TRBJ1-2,TRBV27,-,CASSQKMDRGEGYTF,TGTGCCAGCAGCCAGAAAATGGACAGAGGCGAGGGCTACACCTTC
-,TRBJ1-2,TRBV3-1,-,CASSQVRVGYTF,TGTGCCAGCAGCCAAGTCAGGGTTGGCTACACCTTC
few,TRBJ1-2,TRBV30,TRBD1,CAWQQGARNYGYTF,TGTGCCTGGCAACAGGGGGCACGGAACTATGGCTACACCTTC
-,TRBJ2-1,TRBV27,TRBD2,CASSLGLAGVYEQFF,TGTGCCAGCAGTTTGGGACTAGCGGGAGTATATGAGCAGTTCTTC
few,TRBJ2-4,TRBV6-5,TRBD2,CASSPRTSGSRVQNIQYF,TGTGCCAGCAGCCCCCGGACTAGCGGGAGTAGGGTCCAAAACATTCAGTACTTC
-,TRBJ2-3,TRBV15,TRBD2,CATSRRLAGGRDTQYF,TGTGCCACCAGCAGAAGACTAGCGGGGGGCCGAGATACGCAGTATTTT
few,TRBJ1-2,TRBV6-5,TRBD1,CASSGTGAQTRGYTF,TGTGCCAGCAGTGGGACAGGGGCGCAAACGAGGGGCTACACCTTC
-,TRBJ2-4,TRBV19,-,CASSNPGGVKNIQYF,TGTGCCAGTAGTAACCCAGGGGGGGTAAAAAACATTCAGTACTTC
-,TRBJ1-2,TRBV4-1,-,CASSQIELNYGYTF,TGCGCCAGCAGCCAAATCGAGCTAAACTATGGCTACACCTTC
few,TRBJ2-3,TRBV5-1,-,CASSHETVPKQYF,TGCGCCAGCAGCCACGAGACAGTTCCTAAGCAGTATTTT
-,TRBJ2-5,TRBV18,-,CASSPTDYQETQYF,TGTGCCAGCTCACCGACAGACTACCAAGAGACCCAGTACTTC
-,TRBJ2-7,TRBV19,-,CASSAPRGGLLNEQYF,TGTGCCAGTAGTGCCCCCCGTGGAGGGTTGCTCAACGAGCAGTACTTC
few,TRBJ2-1,TRBV7-8,TRBD2,CASSLAGRGVNEQFF,TGTGCCAGCAGCTTAGCGGGGCGGGGGGTCAATGAGCAGTTCTTC
few,TRBJ1-4,TRBV19,-,CASSADSDSEKLFF,TGTGCCAGTAGTGCGGATTCGGACAGTGAAAAACTGTTTTTT
-,TRBJ2-1,TRBV12-3/TRBV12-4,TRBD1,CASSPGQGQSSYNEQFF,TGTGCCAGCAGTCCTGGACAGGGCCAAAGTTCCTACAATGAGCAGTTCTTC
many,TRBJ2-7,TRBV7-2,-,CASSLPGQREQYF,TGTGCCAGCAGCTTACCCGGACAGCGCGAGCAGTACTTC
few,TRBJ2-3,TRBV7-6,-,CASSLGTSTDTQYF,TGTGCCAGCAGCTTAGGGACTAGCACAGATACGCAGTATTTT
many,TRBJ1-1,TRBV20-1,-,CSARRRWWGAEGTEAFF,TGCAGTGCTCGGAGAAGGTGGTGGGGGGCGGAAGGCACTGAAGCTTTCTTT
-,TRBJ2-2,TRBV19,TRBD1,CASSKDRGNPTGELFF,TGTGCCAGTAGTAAGGACAGGGGGAACCCTACCGGGGAGCTGTTTTTT
many,TRBJ2-7,TRBV4-2,-,CASSQERGPYEQYF,TGTGCCAGCAGCCAAGAGCGGGGCCCCTACGAGCAGTACTTC
once,TRBJ1-4,TRBV11-2,-,CASTHQGLINEKLFF,TGTGCCAGCACCCACCAGGGACTGATTAATGAAAAACTGTTTTTT
-,TRBJ1-1,TRBV5-6,-,CASSLVGTRNTEAFF,TGTGCCAGCAGCTTGGTCGGGACAAGGAACACTGAAGCTTTCTTT
few,TRBJ2-7,TRBV5-5,TRBD1,CASSEGQGGQYEQYF,TGTGCCAGCAGCGAGGGACAGGGGGGACAGTACGAGCAGTACTTC
few,TRBJ2-1,TRBV6-5,TRBD2,CASSYGPSGIFEQFF,TGTGCCAGCAGTTACGGTCCTAGCGGGATTTTTGAGCAGTTCTTC
many,TRBJ1-1,TRBV7-9,TRBD1,CASSRPGTGANTEAFF,TGTGCCAGCAGCCGTCCCGGGACAGGGGCGAACACTGAAGCTTTCTTT
-,TRBJ1-2,TRBV27,TRBD1,CASSLRQGRNYGYTF,TGTGCCAGCAGTTTAAGACAGGGTAGGAACTATGGCTACACCTTC
-,TRBJ2-7,TRBV20-1,-,CSVSNRVTYEQYF,TGCAGTGTTTCGAACAGGGTTACCTACGAGCAGTACTTC
few,TRBJ2-3,TRBV29-1,TRBD1,CSVEDTGGFADTQYF,TGCAGCGTTGAAGATACAGGGGGTTTTGCAGATACGCAGTATTTT
many,TRBJ1-1,TRBV4-1,-,CASSPRSGTNTEAFF,TGCGCCAGCAGCCCCCGAAGCGGGACGAACACTGAAGCTTTCTTT
-,TRBJ2-6,TRBV12-3/TRBV12-4,-,CASRRPGSGANVLTF,TGTGCCAGCAGACGTCCGGGCTCTGGGGCCAACGTCCTGACTTTC
few,TRBJ2-7,TRBV15,TRBD2,CATSRDIGPSGRYEQYF,TGTGCCACCAGCAGAGATATCGGTCCTAGCGGGCGGTACGAGCAGTACTTC
-,TRBJ1-1,TRBV3-1,-,CASSQDVGHTEAFF,TGTGCCAGCAGCCAAGATGTGGGTCACACTGAAGCTTTCTTT
many,TRBJ2-3,TRBV12-3/TRBV12-4,TRBD2,CASSSLAGGPPDTQYF,TGTGCCAGCAGTTCGTTAGCGGGGGGGCCCCCAGATACGCAGTATTTT
many,TRBJ1-6,TRBV20-1,-,CSAQSGADNSPLHF,TGCAGTGCTCAGAGCGGGGCCGACAATTCACCCCTCCACTTT
many,TRBJ1-4,TRBV20-1,-,CSARDVREGEKLFF,TGCAGTGCTAGAGATGTCAGGGAGGGGGAAAAACTGTTTTTT
-,TRBJ2-2,TRBV5-5,TRBD1,CASSRHVGQGISTGELFF,TGTGCCAGCAGCCGACACGTAGGACAGGGGATATCCACCGGGGAGCTGTTTTTT
many,TRBJ1-1,TRBV6-5,-,CASSYSKQTTEAFF,TGTGCCAGCAGTTACTCGAAACAGACTACTGAAGCTTTCTTT
many,TRBJ2-1,TRBV7-8,-,CASSQVGTGGHEQFF,TGTGCCAGCAGCCAAGTCGGGACCGGGGGTCATGAGCAGTTCTTC
-,TRBJ2-1,TRBV2,-,CASTLRESRALF,TGTGCCAGCACTTTAAGGGAGAGTAGAGCCCTCTTC
-,TRBJ1-2,TRBV19,TRBD1,CASSLSRTGGYGYTF,TGTGCCAGTAGTCTATCCCGGACAGGCGGCTATGGCTACACCTTC
many,TRBJ2-7,TRBV5-8,-,CASSSPGPRYEQYF,TGTGCCAGCAGCTCCCCAGGCCCCAGGTACGAGCAGTACTTC
many,TRBJ1-5,TRBV20-1,TRBD1,CSARDQTGGHQPQHF,TGCAGTGCTAGAGATCAGACAGGGGGCCATCAGCCCCAGCATTTT
many,TRBJ2-5,TRBV5-6,-,CASSLAGTETQYF,TGTGCCAGCAGCTTGGCCGGGACAGAGACCCAGTACTTC